This TCR beta chain comes out of a study of T cells in women clearing cervical HPV infection. Produced via immunoSEQ multiplex PCR; TCRdb's table is partial and in-frame only. Recorded for this sample: more than 45,000 clones. Sequencing was performed on blood buffy coat. This receptor was taken from a woman aged 18 to 75 with a cervical HPV16 infection that either progressed to CIN3+ or cleared (not recorded which).

The CDR3 bases that were read are TGTGCCATCAGTGACCTTAGCGGTTACACCGGGGAG. It translates to CAISDLSGYTGE. The whole CDR3 reads CAISDLSGYTGELFF. The chain couples TRBV10-3 to TRBJ2-2; maybe TRBD2 (6 bases). The CDR3 end falls 3 residues outside the read, so it is completed with the germline J gene. The CDR3 has 15 amino acids. Trimming took 3 bases from V and 3 from J, leaving 11 bases between them. Per germline, CDR1 ENHRY and CDR2 SYGVKD.